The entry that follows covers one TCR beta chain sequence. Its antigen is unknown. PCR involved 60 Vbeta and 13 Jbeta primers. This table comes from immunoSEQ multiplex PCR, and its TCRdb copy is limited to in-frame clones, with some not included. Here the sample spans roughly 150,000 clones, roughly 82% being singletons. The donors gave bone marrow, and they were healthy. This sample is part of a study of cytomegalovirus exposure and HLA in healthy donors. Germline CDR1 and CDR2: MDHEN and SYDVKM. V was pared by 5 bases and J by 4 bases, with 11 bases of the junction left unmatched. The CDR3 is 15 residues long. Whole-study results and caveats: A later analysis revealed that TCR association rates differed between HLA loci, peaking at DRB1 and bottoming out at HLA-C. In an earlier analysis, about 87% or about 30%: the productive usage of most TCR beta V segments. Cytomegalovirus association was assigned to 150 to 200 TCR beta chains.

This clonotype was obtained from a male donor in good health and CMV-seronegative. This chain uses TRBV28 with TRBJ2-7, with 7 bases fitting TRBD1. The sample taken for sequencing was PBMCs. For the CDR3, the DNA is TGTGCCAGCAGTCCCGGGACAGAAGAGGGGTACGAGCAGTACTTC. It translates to CASSPGTEEGYEQYF.